The 20 T cell receptor beta chains in this list originate from one sample, sequenced in a study of shared clonotypes between healthy human individuals. Only in-frame clones appear in the TCRdb table, and some are missing; sequencing was by immunoSEQ multiplex PCR. The sample lists about 2.4 million clones, 90% to 95% seen once, with over 0.12% in the top ten. The specimen was naive CD4+ T cells sorted from blood. Described subset: CD45RA+ positively selected. The receptor source for this set is a man younger than 35 in good health.

V usage is TRBV19 and J usage is TRBJ2-1; no reliable D call. The CDR3 runs to 14 residues. Germline CDR1 is LNHDA and CDR2 is SQIVND (reference sequence). Trimming removed 6 bases at V and 4 bases at J, with 13 bases between. The CDR3 is CASRATSKYNEQFF. As DNA, the CDR3 is TGTGCCAGTAGGGCAACCTCCAAGTACAATGAGCAGTTCTTC.

The V gene is TRBV4-3, the J gene TRBJ1-1, with D possibly TRBD1 on 6 matching bases. Germline values: CDR1 LGHNA, CDR2 YSLEER. The V end was cut by 0 bases, the J end by 8 bases, with 16 bases between. CDR3 length equals 15 residues. The CDR3 DNA reads TGCGCCAGCAGCCAAGACCCTACCGGGACAACCGAAGCTTTCTTT. This sequence encodes CASSQDPTGTTEAFF.

Note on this clone: This sample also contains other DNA sequences that code for the same CDR3. CDR3 loop: CASSLVAGLNTEAFF. CDR3 in DNA: TGTGCCAGCAGCTTAGTGGCAGGATTGAACACTGAAGCTTTCTTT. The gene calls are TRBV7-2 and TRBJ1-1; D is unclear. V was cut by 1 base and J by 0 bases, with 9 bases left in between. Per germline, CDR1 SGHTA and CDR2 FQGNSA. The CDR3 covers 15 residues.

This chain uses TRBV28 with TRBJ2-1, with 12 bases matching TRBD2. This CDR3 has 15 amino acids. From germline, CDR1 is MDHEN and CDR2 SYDVKM. Trimming cost V 4 bases and J 7 bases; bases outside gene matches: 5. In nucleotides, the CDR3 is TGTGCCAGCAGTTCGACTAGCGGGAGATATAATGAGCAGTTCTTC. It encodes CASSSTSGRYNEQFF.

The chain combines TRBV19 with TRBJ2-1; 8 nucleotides line up with TRBD2. Germline V CDR1 and CDR2: LNHDA, SQIVND (reference sequence). V was pared by 1 base and J by 3 bases, with 5 bases of the junction left unmatched. The CDR3 totals 16 residues. CDR3: CASSIGDSGDYNEQFF. DNA of the CDR3: TGTGCCAGTAGTATAGGTGATAGCGGGGACTACAATGAGCAGTTCTTC.

The CDR3 DNA follows: TGCGCCAGCAGCTTGGGGAGGGGCACTCGCTCTGGAAACACCATATATTTT. Its protein is CASSLGRGTRSGNTIYF. The chain combines TRBV5-1 with TRBJ1-3; D is possibly TRBD1 (5 bases). Germline CDR1 is SGHRS and CDR2 is YFSETQ. The V gene lost 0 bases and the J gene lost 0 bases, with 13 bases spanning the gap. The CDR3 runs to 17 residues.

As to this clone: Within the sample, other DNA sequences also encode this same CDR3. This chain connects TRBV5-1 to TRBJ2-5; a possible D gene is TRBD1 (6 bases). The germline V gene has CDR1 SGHRS and CDR2 YFSETQ. The germline V and J ends were trimmed by 1 base and 1 base, with 11 bases remaining between them. The CDR3 covers 15 residues. The CDR3 DNA reads TGCGCCAGCAGCTTGCTCGGACAGCTCCAAGAGACCCAGTACTTC. It yields the protein CASSLLGQLQETQYF.

The chain uses TRBV5-1 and TRBJ2-2; TRBD1 matches 10 bases. V lost 0 bases and J lost 1; bases outside the gene matches: 3. The CDR3 has 17 residues. Germline-derived CDR1 and CDR2 are SGHRS and YFSETQ. The CDR3 nucleotides read TGCGCCAGCAGCTTGGAGACAGGGGGCTGGAACACCGGGGAGCTGTTTTTT. Translation: CASSLETGGWNTGELFF.

CDR3 amino acids: CASSAGTPPYEQYF. CDR3 DNA: TGTGCCAGCAGCGCCGGGACTCCTCCCTACGAGCAGTACTTC. The chain carries TRBV7-9 and TRBJ2-5; perhaps TRBD2 as D (6 bases). The end of the DNA fits TRBJ2-7 better, so the J call may be wrong. CDR3 length: 14 residues. Germline V gene data show CDR1 as SEHNR and CDR2 as FQNEAQ (reference sequence).

The V gene is TRBV5-6, the J gene TRBJ2-7; D unresolved. The V gene's germline CDR1 is SGHDT and CDR2 YYEEEE. The V gene lost 0 bases and the J gene lost 5 bases, with 6 bases spanning the gap. The CDR3 has 12 amino acids. The CDR3 reads CASSLGTDEQYF. In DNA, the CDR3 is TGTGCCAGCAGCTTGGGGACGGACGAGCAGTACTTC.

This rearrangement joins TRBV5-4 to TRBJ2-3, with TRBD2 matching 8 bases. This CDR3 spans 16 amino acids. Germline CDR1 is SGHNT and CDR2 is YYREEE (reference sequence). V shed 0 bases and J 5 bases; nucleotides not matched to a gene: 8. The CDR3 sequence is CASSLGPGGPRDTQYF. The CDR3 region has the DNA TGTGCCAGCAGCTTGGGACCGGGGGGGCCGAGAGATACGCAGTATTTT.

This clone was seen a single time. This chain connects TRBV5-6 to TRBJ2-3; TRBD2 matches at 9 bases. The germline V gene has CDR1 SGHDT and CDR2 YYEEEE. The CDR3 contains 17 residues. The trim removed 1 base at V and 0 bases at J, leaving 6 bases unmatched. CDR3 amino acids: CASSLTSGSASTDTQYF. DNA for the CDR3: TGTGCCAGCAGCTTGACTAGCGGGTCCGCGAGCACAGATACGCAGTATTTT.

On this clone itself: Other DNA sequences of this sample code for an identical CDR3. This sequence joins TRBV7-9 and TRBJ2-7; possibly TRBD1 or TRBD2 for D (6 bases each). V was shortened by 1 base and J by 6 bases, with 10 bases between the two germline ends. The germline gives CDR1 SEHNR, CDR2 FQNEAQ (reference sequence). The CDR3 runs to 13 residues. CDR3 nucleotide sequence: TGTGCCAGCAGCTTAGAGGGGGGATCCGAGCAGTACTTC. Protein product: CASSLEGGSEQYF.

The V gene is TRBV5-5, the J gene TRBJ2-7, with TRBD2 matching 9 bases. CDR3 size: 16 residues. Germline assignment: CDR1 SGHKS and CDR2 YYEKEE (reference sequence). The trim removed 4 bases at V and 6 bases at J, leaving 14 bases unmatched. The CDR3 sequence: CASSKGTGLAGGEQYF. CDR3 coding DNA: TGTGCCAGCAGCAAGGGGACGGGACTAGCAGGAGGCGAGCAGTACTTC.

This chain joins TRBV5-4 and TRBJ2-7; weak D call: TRBD2 (5 bases). V shed 6 bases and J shed 2 bases, with 18 bases lying between them. CDR1 and CDR2 from the germline V gene are SGHNT and YYREEE (reference sequence). The CDR3 is 15 residues long. The CDR3 bases are TGTGCCAGCAAATCCTCATCGGGATCCACCTACGAGCAGTACTTC. Translating it yields CASKSSSGSTYEQYF.

V and J are TRBV2 and TRBJ2-5; a weak D match, TRBD2 (7 bases). Germline values: CDR1 SNHLY, CDR2 FYNNEI. The CDR3 consists of 16 residues. Trimming shortened V by 5 bases and J by 4 bases, and 20 bases separated the two germline ends. The CDR3 sequence: CASSIGLGKGGETQYF. CDR3 in DNA: TGTGCCAGCAGTATCGGACTAGGAAAAGGGGGAGAGACCCAGTACTTC.

A remark on this clone: The same CDR3 arises from other DNA sequences in this sample as well. This sequence joins TRBV4-3 and TRBJ2-7; TRBD2 agrees at 12 bases. Trimming took 0 bases from V and 5 from J; bases not matched to a gene: 2. The CDR3 is made up of 15 amino acids. Germline V gene sequence: CDR1 LGHNA, CDR2 YSLEER. The CDR3 region is CASSQETSGSHEQYF. The CDR3 DNA reads TGCGCCAGCAGCCAAGAGACTAGCGGGAGTCACGAGCAGTACTTC.

V gene TRBV19 combines with J gene TRBJ2-2; 8 nucleotides match TRBD1. The CDR3 runs 11 residues. Looked up from germline, CDR1 is LNHDA and CDR2 is SQIVND (reference sequence). The V segment lost 7 bases and the J segment 10 bases; nucleotides outside the gene matches: 2. In DNA form, the CDR3 reads TGTGCCAGTAAGGACAGGGAGGAGCTGTTTTTT. Translation: CASKDREELFF.

This sequence joins TRBV11-2 and TRBJ1-4, with a tentative D call TRBD1 (5 bases). With 0 bases removed from V and 2 bases from J, the gap between germline ends came to 10 bases. CDR1 is SGHAT and CDR2 is FQNNGV in the germline V gene. The CDR3 loop spans 16 amino acids. The CDR3 DNA reads TGTGCCAGCAGCTTAGATCGGGGGGTCACTAATGAAAAACTGTTTTTT. This encodes CASSLDRGVTNEKLFF.

The chain combines TRBV7-9 with TRBJ2-1, with D unclear. Germline CDR1 is SEHNR and CDR2 is FQNEAQ (reference sequence). Trimming left V 5 bases short and J 5 bases short, with 7 bases between. CDR3 size: 12 residues. The CDR3, as DNA: TGTGCCAGCAGCCCGCCCAACAATGAGCAGTTCTTC. Amino acid sequence: CASSPPNNEQFF.